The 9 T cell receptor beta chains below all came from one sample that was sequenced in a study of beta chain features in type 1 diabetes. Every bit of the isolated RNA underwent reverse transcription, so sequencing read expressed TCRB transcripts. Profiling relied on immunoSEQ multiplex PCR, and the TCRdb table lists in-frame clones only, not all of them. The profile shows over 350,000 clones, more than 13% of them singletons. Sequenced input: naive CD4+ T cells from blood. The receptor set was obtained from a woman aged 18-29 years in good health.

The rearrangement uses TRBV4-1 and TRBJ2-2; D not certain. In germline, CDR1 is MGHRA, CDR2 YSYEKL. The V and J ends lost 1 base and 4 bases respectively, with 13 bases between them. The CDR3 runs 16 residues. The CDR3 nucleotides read TGCGCCAGCAGCCAAGCCCCCACAATTATCACCGGGGAGCTGTTTTTT. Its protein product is CASSQAPTIITGELFF.

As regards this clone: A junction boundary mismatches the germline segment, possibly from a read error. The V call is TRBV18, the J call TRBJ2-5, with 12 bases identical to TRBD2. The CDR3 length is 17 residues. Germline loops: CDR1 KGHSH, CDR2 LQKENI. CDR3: CASSPKASGRAQGTQYF. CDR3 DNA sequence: TGTGCCAGCTCACCAAAGGCTAGCGGGAGGGCCCAAGGGACCCAGTACTTC.

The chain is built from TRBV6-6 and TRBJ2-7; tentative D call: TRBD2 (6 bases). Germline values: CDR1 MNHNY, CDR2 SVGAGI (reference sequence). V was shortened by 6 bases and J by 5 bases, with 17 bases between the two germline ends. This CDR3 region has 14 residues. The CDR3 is CASSSAGGENEQYF. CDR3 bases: TGTGCCAGCAGCTCCGCTGGAGGGGAAAACGAGCAGTACTTC.

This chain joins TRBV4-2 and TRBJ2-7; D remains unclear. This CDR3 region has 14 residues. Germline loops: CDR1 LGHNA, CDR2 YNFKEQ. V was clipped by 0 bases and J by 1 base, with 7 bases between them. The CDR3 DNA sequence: TGTGCCAGCAGCCAAGACACTTATTCCTACGAGCAGTACTTC. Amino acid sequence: CASSQDTYSYEQYF.

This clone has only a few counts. The chain's CDR3 is CAWRFGRYTEAFF. The CDR3 bases are TGTGCCTGGAGGTTTGGGAGATACACTGAAGCTTTCTTT. V and J are TRBV30 and TRBJ1-1; D gene ambiguous. The CDR3 is 13 residues long. Germline values: CDR1 GTSNPN, CDR2 SVGIG (reference sequence). V gave up 3 bases and J gave up 3 bases, with 11 bases separating them.

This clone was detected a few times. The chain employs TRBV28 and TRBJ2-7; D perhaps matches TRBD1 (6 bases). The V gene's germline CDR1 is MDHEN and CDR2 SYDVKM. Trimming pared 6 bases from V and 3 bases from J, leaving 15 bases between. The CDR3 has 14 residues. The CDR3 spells CASRTGTPNYEQYF. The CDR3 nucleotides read TGTGCCAGCAGAACCGGGACACCGAACTACGAGCAGTACTTC. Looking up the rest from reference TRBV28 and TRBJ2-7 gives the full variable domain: DVKVTQSSRYLVKRTGEKVFLECVQDMDHENMFWYRQDPGLGLRLIYFSYDVKMKEKGDIPEGYSVSREKKERFSLILESASTNQTSMYLCASRTGTPNYEQYFGPGTRLTVT.

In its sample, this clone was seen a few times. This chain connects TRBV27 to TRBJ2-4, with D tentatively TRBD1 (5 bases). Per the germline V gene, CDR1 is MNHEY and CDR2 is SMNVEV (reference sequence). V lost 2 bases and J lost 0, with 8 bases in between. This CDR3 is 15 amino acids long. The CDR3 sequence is CASSLAGLAKNIQYF. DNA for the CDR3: TGTGCCAGCAGTTTAGCAGGGCTAGCCAAAAACATTCAGTACTTC.

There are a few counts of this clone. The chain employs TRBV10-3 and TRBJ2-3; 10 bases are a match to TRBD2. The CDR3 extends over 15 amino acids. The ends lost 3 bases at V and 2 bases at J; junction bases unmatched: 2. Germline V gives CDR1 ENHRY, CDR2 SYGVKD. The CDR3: CAISELAGSTDTQYF. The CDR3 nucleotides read TGTGCCATCAGTGAACTAGCGGGATCCACAGATACGCAGTATTTT.

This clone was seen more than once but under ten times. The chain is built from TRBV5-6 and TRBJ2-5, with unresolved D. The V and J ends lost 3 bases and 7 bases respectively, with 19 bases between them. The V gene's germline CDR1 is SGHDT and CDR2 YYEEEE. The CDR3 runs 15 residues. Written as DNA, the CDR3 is TGTGCCAGCAGCTACGCTCTGCAGGTCTCTGGGACCCAGTACTTC. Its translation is CASSYALQVSGTQYF.